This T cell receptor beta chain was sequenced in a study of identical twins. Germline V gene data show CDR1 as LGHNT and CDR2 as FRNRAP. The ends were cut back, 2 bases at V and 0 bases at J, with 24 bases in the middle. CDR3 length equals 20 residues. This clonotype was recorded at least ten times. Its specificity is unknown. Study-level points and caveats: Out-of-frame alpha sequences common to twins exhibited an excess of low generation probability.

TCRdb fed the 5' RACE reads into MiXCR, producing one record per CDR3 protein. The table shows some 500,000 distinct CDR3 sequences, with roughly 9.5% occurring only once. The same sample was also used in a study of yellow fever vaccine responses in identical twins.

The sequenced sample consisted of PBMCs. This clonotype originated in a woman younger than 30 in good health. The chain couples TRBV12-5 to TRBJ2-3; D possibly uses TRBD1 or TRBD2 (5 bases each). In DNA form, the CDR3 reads TGTGCTAGTGGTTTGTTCCGGGGCAACCTCAAAACTGCTAGCACAGATACGCAGTATTTT. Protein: CASGLFRGNLKTASTDTQYF.